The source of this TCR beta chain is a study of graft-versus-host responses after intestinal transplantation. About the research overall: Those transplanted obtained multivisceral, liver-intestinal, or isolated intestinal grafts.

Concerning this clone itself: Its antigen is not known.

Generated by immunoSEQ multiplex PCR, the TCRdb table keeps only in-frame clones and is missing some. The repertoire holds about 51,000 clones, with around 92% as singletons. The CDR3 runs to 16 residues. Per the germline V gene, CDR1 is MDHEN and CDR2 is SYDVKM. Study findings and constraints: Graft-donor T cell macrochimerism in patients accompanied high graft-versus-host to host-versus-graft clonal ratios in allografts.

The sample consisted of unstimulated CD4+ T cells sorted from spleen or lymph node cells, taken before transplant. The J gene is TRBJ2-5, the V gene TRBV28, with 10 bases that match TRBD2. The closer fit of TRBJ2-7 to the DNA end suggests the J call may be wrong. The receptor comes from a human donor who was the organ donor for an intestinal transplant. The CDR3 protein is CASRPPGLASSYEQYF. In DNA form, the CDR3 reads TGTGCCAGCAGACCGCCGGGACTAGCGTCCTCCTACGAGCAGTACTTC.